The sequence of this T cell receptor beta chain was determined in a study of cytomegalovirus exposure and HLA in healthy donors. The PCR employed 60 Vbeta primers together with 13 Jbeta primers. The protocol was immunoSEQ multiplex PCR, while the TCRdb copy is restricted to in-frame clones and leaves out a portion. There are 65,000 or so clones in the sample; roughly two thirds occur only once, and 2.8% lies in the top ten. This CDR3 contains 16 residues. J lost 3 bases, V lost 5 bases, and 10 bases had no gene match. CDR1 is SEHNR and CDR2 is FQNEAQ in the germline V gene (reference sequence). Findings and caveats of the study: When presence/absence was analysed, sequencing depth was taken to be roughly uniform across donors. Most TCR sequences were uncommon, yet certain public TCRs appeared in many donors.

With regard to this clone: Its antigen is not identified.

Sequencing used PBMCs. This receptor was obtained from a man between 25 and 39 years old in good health and CMV-seronegative. V and J are TRBV7-9 and TRBJ1-5, with 7 bases fitting TRBD1. The CDR3 nucleotides read TGTGCCAGCAGCGATATTGGACAGGAAAACAATCAGCCCCAGCATTTT. It yields the protein CASSDIGQENNQPQHF.